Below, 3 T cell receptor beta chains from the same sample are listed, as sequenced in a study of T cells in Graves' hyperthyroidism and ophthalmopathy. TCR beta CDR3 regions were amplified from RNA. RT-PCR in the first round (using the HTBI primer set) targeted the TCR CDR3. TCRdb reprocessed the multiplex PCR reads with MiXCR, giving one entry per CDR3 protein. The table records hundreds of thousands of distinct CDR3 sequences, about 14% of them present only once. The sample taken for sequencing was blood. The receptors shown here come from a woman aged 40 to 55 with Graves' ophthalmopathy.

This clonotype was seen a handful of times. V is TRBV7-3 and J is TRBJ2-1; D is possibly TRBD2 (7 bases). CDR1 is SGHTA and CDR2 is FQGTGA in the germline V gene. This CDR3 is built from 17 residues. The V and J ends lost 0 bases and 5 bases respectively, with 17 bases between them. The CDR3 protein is CASSLTVGRGRNNEQFF. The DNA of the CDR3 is TGTGCCAGCAGCTTAACGGTTGGGCGGGGGCGGAACAATGAGCAGTTCTTC.

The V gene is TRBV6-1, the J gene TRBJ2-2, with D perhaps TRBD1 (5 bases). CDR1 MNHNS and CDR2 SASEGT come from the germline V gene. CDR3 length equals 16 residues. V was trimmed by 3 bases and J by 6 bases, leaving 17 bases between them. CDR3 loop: CASSDQGRRFAGELFF. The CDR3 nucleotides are TGTGCCAGCAGTGACCAGGGAAGAAGGTTCGCCGGGGAGCTGTTTTTT.

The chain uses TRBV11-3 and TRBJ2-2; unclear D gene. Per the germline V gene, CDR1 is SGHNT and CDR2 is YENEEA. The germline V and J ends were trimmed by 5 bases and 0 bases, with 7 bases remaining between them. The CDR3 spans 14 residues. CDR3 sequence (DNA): TGTGCCAGCAGCATGGATCCGAACACCGGGGAGCTGTTTTTT. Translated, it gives CASSMDPNTGELFF. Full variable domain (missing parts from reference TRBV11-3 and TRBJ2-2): EAGVVQSPRYKIIEKKQPVAFWCNPISGHNTLYWYLQNLGQGPELLIRYENEEAVDDSQLPKDRFSAERLKGVDSTLKIQPAELGDSAVYLCASSMDPNTGELFFGEGSRLTVL.